Presented here are 5 T cell receptor beta chains from one specimen sequenced in a study of blood T cells in healthy people across ages. PCR was performed a second time for about 6 to 12 cycles using a sample-barcoded 5' primer and a J-beta primer mix. TCRdb ran MiXCR on the 5' RACE reads and lists one entry per CDR3 protein. The table includes 1.8 million or so distinct CDR3 sequences, about two fifths detected once. The specimen sequenced was blood. These receptors all stem from a human donor in good health.

The sample holds a few counts of this clonotype. The V and J genes are TRBV7-3 and TRBJ2-3; no definite D call. Trimming took 7 bases from V and 1 from J, leaving 12 bases between them. CDR3 size: 14 residues. The V gene's germline CDR1 is SGHTA and CDR2 FQGTGA. CDR3: CASNDLVGTDTQYF. The DNA of the CDR3 is TGTGCCAGCAACGACCTGGTGGGCACAGATACGCAGTATTTT. The full variable domain, in which reference TRBV7-3 and TRBJ2-3 provide the parts outside the CDR3, is GAGVSQTPSNKVTEKGKYVELRCDPISGHTALYWYRQSLGQGPEFLIYFQGTGAADDSGLPNDRFFAVRPEGSVSTLKIQRTERGDSAVYLCASNDLVGTDTQYFGPGTRLTVL.

This clonotype occurred a few times. The rearrangement uses TRBV20-1 and TRBJ1-2; D ambiguous. V was cut by 0 bases and J by 8 bases, with 10 bases left in between. The V gene's germline CDR1 is DFQATT and CDR2 SNEGSKA (reference sequence). This CDR3 spans 12 amino acids. CDR3 nucleotides: TGCAGTGCTAGAGATCGGCGGGGAGGCTACACCTTC. The encoded protein is CSARDRRGGYTF.

This clonotype occurred many times. DNA of the CDR3: TGTGCCAGCAGCTTTAACAGGCGAGAGACCCAGTACTTC. It is translated as CASSFNRRETQYF. The rearrangement links TRBV7-2 to TRBJ2-5; possible D gene TRBD1, 5 bases. CDR1 SGHTA and CDR2 FQGNSA come from the germline V gene. V dropped 3 bases and J dropped 4 bases, with 9 bases sitting between them. The CDR3 is made up of 13 amino acids.

The chain couples TRBV29-1 to TRBJ2-7; a weak D match, TRBD2 (7 bases). The CDR3 has 14 amino acids. Trimming shortened V by 0 bases and J by 6 bases, and 15 bases separated the two germline ends. CDR1 and CDR2 from the germline V gene are SQVTM and ANQGSEA. CDR3 sequence: CSVEDKGGTGEQYF. The CDR3 nucleotides are TGCAGCGTTGAAGATAAGGGGGGGACGGGCGAGCAGTACTTC.

The rearrangement uses TRBV5-1 and TRBJ2-1, with D possibly TRBD2 on 6 matching bases. Germline assignment: CDR1 SGHRS and CDR2 YFSETQ. This CDR3 region has 18 residues. With 0 bases removed from V and 4 bases from J, the gap between germline ends came to 20 bases. For the CDR3, the DNA is TGCGCCAGCAGCTTGGGCCATCTGGGGGGATCAGGGTACAATGAGCAGTTCTTC. It specifies CASSLGHLGGSGYNEQFF.